This TCR beta chain was identified during a study of T cells in tuberculosis. The time point denotes: new active TB diagnosis, blood taken before or within 7 days of starting treatment. Each donor contributed 95,000 or so T cells on average, unsorted. Sequencing used immunoSEQ multiplex PCR; TCRdb keeps in-frame clones, though not all of them. The table has 47,000 or so clones, nearly 95% seen once. Broader study findings: Shorter CDR3-alpha in active tuberculosis partly drove smaller distances. Active tuberculosis alpha repertoires lay closer to GMM-specific TCRs than controls'.

With V trimmed by 5 bases and J by 8 bases, 11 bases remained unmatched. CDR1 is MDHEN and CDR2 is SYDVKM in the germline V gene. The CDR3 loop spans 14 amino acids. Notes on this clone: What it recognizes is unknown.

This clonotype originated in an adult with tuberculosis. The chain carries TRBV28 and TRBJ1-2; TRBD1 matches at 7 bases. The sample consisted of PBMCs, taken at tuberculosis diagnosis. CDR3 loop: CASSAQTGLRGYTF. In nucleotides, the CDR3 is TGTGCCAGCAGTGCTCAGACAGGGCTGCGGGGCTACACCTTC.